Here is one T cell receptor (beta chain) with its context. Its cognate antigen is unknown. These data originate in a study of cytomegalovirus exposure and HLA in healthy donors. Background on the study: Most genotyped donors, approximately 81% of about 400, had Caucasian-associated genetic ancestry. The study, taken as a whole, reports: A later analysis found that most CMV-associated TCR beta chains appeared HLA-restricted.

Researchers ran the PCR with 60 Vbeta and 13 Jbeta primers. Assay: immunoSEQ multiplex PCR; the TCRdb copy retains only in-frame clones and omits some. The profile shows 150,000 to 200,000 clones, roughly 70% of them singletons. At collection, donors were nominally healthy, but unrecorded immune exposures were probable. The V gene's germline CDR1 is SGHRS and CDR2 YFSETQ. V dropped 0 bases and J dropped 3 bases, with 7 bases sitting between them. This CDR3 spans 13 amino acids. The sequence was obtained from a girl aged 5 to 17 in good health and CMV-seronegative. The gene calls are TRBV5-1 and TRBJ2-7; D is unresolved. Sequences were obtained from PBMCs. For the CDR3, the DNA is TGCGCCAGCAGCTTGGCTCCAGACTACGAGCAGTACTTC. It specifies CASSLAPDYEQYF.